This T cell receptor beta chain was sequenced during a study of blood T cell repertoires in COVID-19. Overall study context: Both acute and convalescent COVID-19 samples were obtained from the United States, Italy and Spain. PBMCs, B-cell-depleted T cells, or T cells were the source of the cDNA or gDNA that made up the material.

Enrolled during active infection, Seattle patients were then followed longitudinally. Trimming removed 1 base from V and 0 bases from J, with 13 bases in between. CDR1 SGHTA and CDR2 FQGNSA come from the germline V gene. The CDR3 has 17 amino acids. Under the authors' procedure: Nucleated cell number was recorded as an estimate derived from reference gene primer amplification. The repertoire was sequenced with immunoSEQ multiplex PCR; TCRdb's copy has only in-frame clones and lacks some. Clone size and the V and J calls come from that table; the DNA yielded D and trimming. Among about 150,000 clones listed, roughly 84% were seen once.

The rearrangement joins TRBV7-2 to TRBJ1-3, with D possibly TRBD1 on 6 matching bases. The source of this sequence is a man in his fifties or sixties with COVID-19, enrolled during active disease. Material: peripheral blood. In nucleotides, the CDR3 is TGTGCCAGCAGCTTAGAACCCAGGGGCTCCTCTGGAAACACCATATATTTT. Its translation: CASSLEPRGSSGNTIYF.